The present TCR beta chain was sequenced within a study of T-cell memory formation after mild COVID-19. The TCR alpha and TCR beta cDNA libraries, bearing sample barcodes and UMIs, were generated by 5'RACE using constant-segment primers. One entry per CDR3 protein results from TCRdb running MiXCR on the 5' RACE reads. Of 150,000 to 200,000 distinct CDR3 sequences listed, 18% are singletons. Germline CDR1 SGHDT, CDR2 YYEEEE. The CDR3 spans 15 residues. The ends lost 4 bases at V and 5 bases at J; junction bases unmatched: 4. Concerning this clonotype itself: The target antigen is unknown.

The study's findings and limits: From day 15 to 85, contracting clones were balanced between CD4 and CD8, whereas later expanders leaned toward CD4+. The second-wave clones peaking on day 37 were not confirmed as SARS-CoV-2-specific.

The sequence was obtained from a man aged 18 to 29 who had mild COVID-19 (a few samples of this study predate the infection). Cell type and time point are not known. Sequenced: PBMCs or a T cell subset sorted from them (not recorded which). V gene TRBV5-6 combines with J gene TRBJ2-2, with 11 bases matching TRBD1. CDR3 nucleotide sequence: TGTGCCAGCAGCGTGGGGGACAGGGGGACCGGGGAGCTGTTTTTT. Residues: CASSVGDRGTGELFF.